These 12 T cell receptor beta chains were sequenced from one sample in a study of CD8 T cells in Susac syndrome. A quantity of roughly 0.5 to 1 ug RNA underwent reverse transcription using random hexamers. TCRdb reanalysed the immunoSEQ multiplex PCR reads using MiXCR and keeps one entry per CDR3 protein. The sample has about 180,000 distinct CDR3 sequences; 90% to 97% are singletons. Material for sequencing was CD4+ T cells from PBMCs. Receptors originate from a human donor with multiple sclerosis.

The V and J genes are TRBV20-1 and TRBJ2-1; TRBD2 aligns across 13 bases. Germline V gene sequence: CDR1 DFQATT, CDR2 SNEGSKA (reference sequence). V shed 6 bases and J 7 bases; nucleotides not matched to a gene: 6. The CDR3 is made up of 14 amino acids. The DNA of the CDR3 is TGCAGTGCGCAGACTAGCGGGGGGAGGAATGAGCAGTTCTTC. Its translation is CSAQTSGGRNEQFF.

The rearrangement joins TRBV7-2 to TRBJ2-1, with 7 bases fitting TRBD2. The CDR3 loop spans 16 amino acids. Germline CDR1 and CDR2: SGHTA and FQGNSA. The V segment lost 5 bases and the J segment 5 bases; nucleotides outside the gene matches: 12. CDR3 in amino acids: CASSVGLSRFHNEQFF. DNA for the CDR3: TGTGCCAGCAGCGTGGGACTATCTCGCTTTCACAATGAGCAGTTCTTC.

The V and J genes are TRBV7-8 and TRBJ1-1, with a weak D call TRBD1 (6 bases). Germline V gene sequence: CDR1 SGHVS, CDR2 FQNEAQ. The CDR3 loop spans 15 amino acids. V shed 1 base and J shed 10 bases, with 19 bases lying between them. DNA for the CDR3: TGTGCCAGCAGCTTAGGAACACAGGGAACGGGGCGAGCTTTCTTT. It translates to CASSLGTQGTGRAFF.

The chain uses TRBV20-1 and TRBJ2-1; D is undetermined. The CDR3 spans 12 residues. V was trimmed by 5 bases and J by 5 bases, leaving 10 bases between them. Germline V gives CDR1 DFQATT, CDR2 SNEGSKA (reference sequence). The CDR3 DNA follows: TGCAGTGCTTTGGGCGAAGACAATGAGCAGTTCTTC. Its protein product is CSALGEDNEQFF.

This chain uses TRBV20-1 with TRBJ1-2; unclear D gene. This CDR3 spans 15 amino acids. Trimming took off 0 bases at V and 5 bases at J, with 16 bases between the two ends. Looked up from germline, CDR1 is DFQATT and CDR2 is SNEGSKA (reference sequence). This chain's CDR3 is CSAREMRRPGYGYTF. CDR3 DNA: TGCAGTGCTAGAGAAATGCGAAGGCCGGGTTATGGCTACACCTTC.

The chain uses TRBV20-1 and TRBJ1-2; no reliable D call. Germline CDR1 DFQATT, CDR2 SNEGSKA (reference sequence). The CDR3 spans 12 residues. The CDR3 nucleotides are TGCATAAGTCCAGGAACTAACTATGGCTACACCTTC. This codes for CISPGTNYGYTF.

This chain connects TRBV4-1 to TRBJ1-2; D gene unclear. V lost 0 bases and J 4 bases, leaving 12 bases between the germline ends. The V gene's germline CDR1 is MGHRA and CDR2 YSYEKL. The CDR3 has 15 amino acids. The CDR3 is CASSQEVSLGYGYTF. CDR3 nucleotides: TGCGCCAGCAGCCAAGAGGTGTCTCTGGGCTATGGCTACACCTTC.

The chain couples TRBV29-1 to TRBJ1-1, with D uncertain. CDR1 is SQVTM and CDR2 is ANQGSEA in the germline V gene. The CDR3 totals 12 residues. The V end was cut by 6 bases, the J end by 2 bases, with 10 bases between. Here the CDR3 reads CSVRTFNTEAFF. The CDR3 nucleotides are TGCAGCGTCCGGACCTTTAACACTGAAGCTTTCTTT.

The gene calls are TRBV5-1 and TRBJ2-7; tentative D call: TRBD2 (6 bases). CDR1 is SGHRS, CDR2 YFSETQ, per germline. The CDR3 is 15 amino acids. Deletions cut 0 bases from V and 5 bases from J, with 15 bases between. The CDR3 coding sequence is TGCGCCAGCAGCTTGGCCTTGCGGGGAACGAACGAGCAGTACTTC. This translates into CASSLALRGTNEQYF.

V and J are TRBV2 and TRBJ1-1, with unresolved D. V dropped 7 bases and J dropped 1 base, with 10 bases sitting between them. From germline, CDR1 is SNHLY and CDR2 FYNNEI. This CDR3 is 13 amino acids long. CDR3 region: CASTIDKNTEAFF. In DNA, the CDR3 is TGTGCCAGCACTATAGACAAGAACACTGAAGCTTTCTTT.

The rearrangement joins TRBV30 to TRBJ1-1; 7 bases fit TRBD1. This CDR3 region has 16 residues. Looked up from germline, CDR1 is GTSNPN and CDR2 is SVGIG (reference sequence). The V gene end was trimmed by 1 base and the J gene end by 2 bases; junction bases not matched to a gene: 10. In DNA, the CDR3 is TGTGCCTGGAGTGGACCTTTGGGACAGCCAAACACTGAAGCTTTCTTT. Protein sequence: CAWSGPLGQPNTEAFF.

The chain carries TRBV2 and TRBJ2-3; D might be TRBD1 (5 bases). CDR3 length: 12 residues. Germline loops: CDR1 SNHLY, CDR2 FYNNEI. V dropped 2 bases and J dropped 8 bases, with 8 bases sitting between them. The DNA of the CDR3 is TGTGCCAGCAGTGAACAGGGCCCTACGCAGTATTTT. Residues: CASSEQGPTQYF. The entire variable domain, with the rest obtained from reference TRBV2 and TRBJ2-3, is as follows: EPEVTQTPSHQVTQMGQEVILRCVPISNHLYFYWYRQILGQKVEFLVSFYNNEISEKSEIFDDQFSVERPDGSNFTLKIRSTKLEDSAMYFCASSEQGPTQYFGPGTRLTVL.